The rows below give T cell receptor beta chains drawn from one sample of a study of T cell clones after liver transplantation. Sequencing was performed with immunoSEQ multiplex PCR; in TCRdb, only in-frame clones are kept and a portion is missing. In the table there are roughly 100,000 clones, around four fifths of which are singletons. This specimen consisted of CD4+ T cells from blood, obtained approximately 43 months after liver transplant. The receptor set was obtained from a human patient who received a liver transplant. Part of the T cell pool may stem from the graft donor. CDR3s include the opening cysteine and the closing phenylalanine or tryptophan. Fields, in order: V gene, D gene, J gene, clone size, CDR3 protein, CDR3 DNA. The D gene is left open where the match is weak. A clone size is listed for some rows: how often the clone was seen (once, few, many), or a class if it is expanded.

>TRBV18|TRBD1|TRBJ1-5|once
CASSPTGQNQPQHF
TGTGCCAGCTCACCGACAGGGCAAAATCAGCCCCAGCATTTT
>TRBV5-1|TRBD2|TRBJ2-3|NA
CASSRTASGGGDTQYF
TGCGCCAGCAGCCGGACGGCTAGCGGGGGGGGAGATACGCAGTATTTT
>TRBV28|TRBD2|TRBJ2-1|NA
CASIPSGRAYNEQFF
TGTGCCAGCATACCTAGCGGGAGGGCCTACAATGAGCAGTTCTTC
>TRBV6-5|TRBD2|TRBJ2-5|NA
CASSYGGVRETQYF
TGTGCCAGCAGTTACGGGGGGGTACGGGAGACCCAGTACTTC
>TRBV9|TRBD1|TRBJ1-3|NA
CASSQGGQPAISGNTIYF
TGTGCCAGCAGCCAGGGGGGACAGCCGGCCATATCTGGAAACACCATATATTTT
>TRBV7-8|NA|TRBJ1-1|once
CASIRTETWGTEAFF
TGTGCCAGCATTCGGACAGAGACCTGGGGGACTGAAGCTTTCTTT
>TRBV4-1|NA|TRBJ2-2|NA
CASSSVDSTGELFF
TGCGCCAGCAGCTCCGTGGACAGCACCGGGGAGCTGTTTTTT
>TRBV6-1|NA|TRBJ1-3|NA
CASIQGSGAGNTIYF
TGTGCCAGCATACAGGGTTCTGGGGCTGGAAACACCATATATTTT
>TRBV7-3|NA|TRBJ2-5|NA
CASSPDHQETQYF
TGTGCCAGCAGCCCGGACCACCAAGAGACCCAGTACTTC
>TRBV5-1|TRBD1|TRBJ2-5|NA
CASSSSGTGVGETQYF
TGCGCCAGCAGCTCGTCCGGGACAGGGGTTGGAGAGACCCAGTACTTC
>TRBV19|NA|TRBJ2-1|NA
CASSIQGDEQFF
TGTGCCAGTAGTATCCAGGGAGATGAGCAGTTCTTC
>TRBV6-1|NA|TRBJ1-5|NA
CASTPDRNQPQHF
TGTGCCAGCACCCCCGACAGGAATCAGCCCCAGCATTTT
>TRBV7-3|TRBD2|TRBJ2-7|NA
CASSLRLAGAPLWQYF
TGTGCCAGCAGCCTTAGACTAGCGGGAGCCCCGCTCTGGCAGTACTTC
>TRBV5-1|TRBD2|TRBJ2-5|once
CASSLGALAGGPKTQYF
TGCGCCAGCAGCTTGGGAGCACTAGCGGGGGGGCCAAAGACCCAGTACTTC
>TRBV20-1|NA|TRBJ2-7|NA
CSARGLYEQYF
TGCAGTGCTAGGGGTCTCTACGAGCAGTACTTC
>TRBV7-9|NA|TRBJ2-2|once
CASSLAVGGANTGELFF
TGTGCCAGCAGCTTAGCCGTGGGGGGCGCGAACACCGGGGAGCTGTTTTTT
>TRBV6-5|TRBD2|TRBJ2-1|NA
CASSYSRTGTIEQFF
TGTGCCAGCAGTTACTCAAGAACCGGGACTATTGAGCAGTTCTTC
>TRBV12-1|NA|TRBJ2-3|few
CASSFGGTGPNTDTQYF
TGTGCCAGCAGCTTTGGTGGGACGGGACCAAACACAGATACGCAGTATTTT
>TRBV7-2|NA|TRBJ2-7|few
CASSLVALRTGSSYEQYF
TGTGCCAGCAGCTTAGTAGCCTTAAGGACGGGCAGCTCCTACGAGCAGTACTTC
>TRBV2|NA|TRBJ2-5|once
CASNKQETQYF
TGTGCCAGCAATAAACAAGAGACCCAGTACTTC
>TRBV27|NA|TRBJ2-1|NA
CASSYLGGRTGDEQFF
TGTGCCAGCAGTTATCTAGGGGGAAGGACGGGCGATGAGCAGTTCTTC
>TRBV15|NA|TRBJ2-7|NA
CATSRSSGFRYEQYF
TGTGCCACCAGCAGGTCATCAGGGTTTCGCTACGAGCAGTACTTC
>TRBV4-3|TRBD2|TRBJ2-1|NA
CASSQDPGGADRINEQFF
TGCGCCAGCAGCCAAGATCCCGGGGGGGCCGATAGGATAAATGAGCAGTTCTTC
>TRBV18|TRBD2|TRBJ2-7|NA
CASSPGLSYEQYF
TGTGCCAGCTCACCGGGACTATCCTACGAGCAGTACTTC
>TRBV27|TRBD2|TRBJ2-2|NA
CASSFTGGLNTGELFF
TGTGCCAGCAGTTTTACGGGGGGGCTGAACACCGGGGAGCTGTTTTTT
>TRBV7-9|TRBD2|TRBJ2-3|once
CASSQGLAGVADTQYF
TGTGCCAGCAGCCAGGGACTAGCGGGAGTGGCAGATACGCAGTATTTT
>TRBV28|TRBD1|TRBJ2-1|few
CASSWSPGGFYNEQFF
TGTGCCAGCAGTTGGTCGCCAGGGGGCTTTTACAATGAGCAGTTCTTC
>TRBV5-4|NA|TRBJ1-4|NA
CASREAGANEKLFF
TGTGCCAGCAGGGAGGCAGGGGCTAATGAAAAACTGTTTTTT
>TRBV29-1|NA|TRBJ2-7|NA
CSVGGTPSSYEQYF
TGCAGCGTAGGGGGGACACCATCCTCCTACGAGCAGTACTTC
>TRBV28|NA|TRBJ2-7|once
CASSFVQKLGEQYF
TGTGCCAGCAGTTTTGTACAGAAGTTGGGCGAGCAGTACTTC
>TRBV7-9|NA|TRBJ2-3|NA
CASSDNREGTDTQYF
TGTGCCAGCAGCGACAACAGGGAAGGCACAGATACGCAGTATTTT
>TRBV18|NA|TRBJ1-1|NA
CASVGWDTEAFF
TGTGCCAGCGTAGGTTGGGACACTGAAGCTTTCTTT
>TRBV7-2|TRBD1|TRBJ1-1|NA
CASSPNRGRGTTEAFF
TGTGCCAGCAGCCCGAACAGGGGGCGCGGGACCACTGAAGCTTTCTTT
>TRBV7-3|TRBD2|TRBJ2-1|NA
CASSAGPLAGVLGEQFF
TGTGCCAGCAGCGCCGGCCCCCTAGCGGGGGTACTGGGTGAGCAGTTCTTC
>TRBV29-1|NA|TRBJ2-5|NA
CSVVGLQETQYF
TGCAGCGTTGTGGGGCTACAAGAGACCCAGTACTTC
>TRBV28|NA|TRBJ1-3|NA
CASSTRGNTIYF
TGTGCCAGCAGTACCCGGGGAAACACCATATATTTT
>TRBV7-2|NA|TRBJ1-6|once
CASSLAGYSYNSPLHF
TGTGCCAGCAGCTTAGCGGGTTACTCCTATAATTCACCCCTCCACTTT
>TRBV7-9|TRBD1|TRBJ1-3|once
CASSDRTGGTENTIYF
TGTGCCAGCAGCGATCGGACAGGGGGCACGGAAAACACCATATATTTT
>TRBV28|TRBD1|TRBJ1-5|NA
CASSLLGQGNQPQHF
TGTGCCAGCAGCCTCCTTGGACAGGGGAATCAGCCCCAGCATTTT
>TRBV2|TRBD1|TRBJ1-2|few
CASNGAGGGYTF
TGTGCCAGCAATGGGGCAGGGGGAGGCTACACCTTC
>TRBV7-8|TRBD1|TRBJ1-5|NA
CASSLATTRGDQPQHF
TGTGCCAGCAGCTTAGCGACGACCAGGGGGGATCAGCCCCAGCATTTT